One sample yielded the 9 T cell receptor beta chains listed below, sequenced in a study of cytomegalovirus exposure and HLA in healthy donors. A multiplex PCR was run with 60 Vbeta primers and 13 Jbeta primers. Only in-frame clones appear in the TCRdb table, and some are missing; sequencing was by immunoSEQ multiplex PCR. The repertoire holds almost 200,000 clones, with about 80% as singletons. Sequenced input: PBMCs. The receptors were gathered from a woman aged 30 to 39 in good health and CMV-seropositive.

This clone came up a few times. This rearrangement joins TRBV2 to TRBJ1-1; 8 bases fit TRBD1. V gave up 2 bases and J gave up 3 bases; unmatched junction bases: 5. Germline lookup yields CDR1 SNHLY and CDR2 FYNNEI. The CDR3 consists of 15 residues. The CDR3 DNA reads TGTGCCAGCAGTGAACAGGGGGCCGTCGACACTGAAGCTTTCTTT. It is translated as CASSEQGAVDTEAFF.

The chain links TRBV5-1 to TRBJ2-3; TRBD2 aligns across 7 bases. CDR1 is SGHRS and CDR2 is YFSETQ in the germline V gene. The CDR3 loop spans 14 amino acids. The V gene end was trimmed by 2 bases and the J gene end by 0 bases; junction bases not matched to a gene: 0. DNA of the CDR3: TGCGCCAGCAGCTTCGGGGGGAGCACAGATACGCAGTATTTT. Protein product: CASSFGGSTDTQYF.

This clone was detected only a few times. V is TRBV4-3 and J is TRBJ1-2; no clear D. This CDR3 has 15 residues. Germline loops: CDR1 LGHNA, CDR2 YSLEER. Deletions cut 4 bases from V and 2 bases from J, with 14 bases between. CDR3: CASSLSATVNYGYTF. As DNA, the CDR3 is TGCGCCAGCAGCCTCTCAGCCACAGTCAACTATGGCTACACCTTC.

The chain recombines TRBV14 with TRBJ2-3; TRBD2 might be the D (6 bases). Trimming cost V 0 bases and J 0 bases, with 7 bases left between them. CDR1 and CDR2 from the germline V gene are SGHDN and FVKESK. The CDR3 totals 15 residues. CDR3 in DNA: TGTGCCAGCAGCCAAGATGGGGGGAGCACAGATACGCAGTATTTT. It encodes CASSQDGGSTDTQYF.

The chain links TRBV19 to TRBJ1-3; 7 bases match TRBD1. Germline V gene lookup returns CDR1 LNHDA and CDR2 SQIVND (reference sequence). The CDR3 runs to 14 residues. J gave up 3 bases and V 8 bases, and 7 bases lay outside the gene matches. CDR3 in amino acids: CASHSTGYGNTIYF. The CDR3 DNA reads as TGTGCCAGTCACTCGACAGGGTATGGAAACACCATATATTTT.

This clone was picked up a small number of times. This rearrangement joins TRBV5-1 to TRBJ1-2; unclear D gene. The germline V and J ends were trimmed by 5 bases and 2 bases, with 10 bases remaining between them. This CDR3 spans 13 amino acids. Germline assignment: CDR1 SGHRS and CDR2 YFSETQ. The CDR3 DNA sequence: TGCGCCAGCAGGAATAGCCCGAACTATGGCTACACCTTC. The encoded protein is CASRNSPNYGYTF.

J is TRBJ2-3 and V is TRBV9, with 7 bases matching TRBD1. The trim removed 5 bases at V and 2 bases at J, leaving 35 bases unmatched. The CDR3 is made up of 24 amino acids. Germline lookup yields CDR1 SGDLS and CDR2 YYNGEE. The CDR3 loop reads CASRLKRGRGRRHRTSRPTDTQYF. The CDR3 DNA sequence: TGTGCCAGCAGACTCAAAAGGGGCAGGGGGAGAAGGCATCGGACCTCTCGACCCACAGATACGCAGTATTTT.

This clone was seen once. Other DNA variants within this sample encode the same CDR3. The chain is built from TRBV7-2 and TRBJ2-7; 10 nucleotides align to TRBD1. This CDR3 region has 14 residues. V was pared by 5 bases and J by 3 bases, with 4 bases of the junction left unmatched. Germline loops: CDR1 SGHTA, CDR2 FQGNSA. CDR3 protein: CASSLGQGIYEQYF. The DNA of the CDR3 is TGTGCCAGCAGCCTGGGACAGGGGATCTACGAGCAGTACTTC.

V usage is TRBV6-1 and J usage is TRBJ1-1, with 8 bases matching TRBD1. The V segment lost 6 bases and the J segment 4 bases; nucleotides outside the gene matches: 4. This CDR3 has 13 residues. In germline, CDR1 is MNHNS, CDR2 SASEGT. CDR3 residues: CASRTGAGTEAFF. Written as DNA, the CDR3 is TGTGCCAGCAGGACAGGGGCCGGCACTGAAGCTTTCTTT.